Shown below are 28 T cell receptor beta chains from a single sample sequenced in a study of OX40 agonist ivuxolimab in advanced cancers. Sequencing was performed with immunoSEQ multiplex PCR; in TCRdb, only in-frame clones are kept and a portion is missing. This repertoire shows approximately 61,000 clones, about 88% found once; its top ten account for about 20%. The material was CD4+ or CD8+ T cells sorted from blood, obtained in a trial of the OX40 agonist ivuxolimab. The receptor source for this set is an adult with an advanced solid tumor such as melanoma, head and neck, liver or kidney cancer.

The chain carries TRBV4-3 and TRBJ2-6, with D hard to call. This CDR3 has 15 residues. Trimming stripped 0 bases from V and 4 bases from J, with 7 bases between. Germline lookup yields CDR1 LGHNA and CDR2 YSLEER. Here the CDR3 reads CASSQDWSGANVLTF. The CDR3 region has the DNA TGCGCCAGCAGCCAAGATTGGTCCGGGGCCAACGTCCTGACTTTC.

The chain uses TRBV2 and TRBJ2-1, with TRBD2 identical over 8 bases. The V and J ends lost 8 bases and 10 bases, in that order; junction bases with no gene match: 10. This CDR3 contains 13 residues. Germline V gene lookup returns CDR1 SNHLY and CDR2 FYNNEI. The CDR3 loop is CASRDGRAGEQFF. CDR3 DNA: TGTGCCAGCCGGGACGGGAGGGCCGGAGAGCAGTTCTTC.

This clone was found once. The gene calls are TRBV7-9 and TRBJ1-2; D might be TRBD1 (5 bases). With 1 base removed from V and 1 base from J, the gap between germline ends came to 10 bases. The CDR3 extends over 15 amino acids. From germline, CDR1 is SEHNR and CDR2 FQNEAQ (reference sequence). The CDR3 DNA sequence: TGTGCCAGCAGCTTAGTCGGGGGGGTTAACTATGGCTACACCTTC. This codes for CASSLVGGVNYGYTF.

This clone was seen a single time. V gene TRBV5-4 combines with J gene TRBJ1-2; D is uncertain. The ends were cut back, 5 bases at V and 4 bases at J, with 12 bases in the middle. CDR3 length: 13 residues. Germline assignment: CDR1 SGHNT and CDR2 YYREEE (reference sequence). The CDR3 nucleotides read TGTGCCAGCAGTCAAAAACCGGGCTATGGCTACACCTTC. Amino acids: CASSQKPGYGYTF. Full variable domain (missing parts from reference TRBV5-4 and TRBJ1-2): ETGVTQSPTHLIKTRGQQVTLRCSSQSGHNTVSWYQQALGQGPQFIFQYYREEENGRGNFPPRFSGLQFPNYSSELNVNALELDDSALYLCASSQKPGYGYTFGSGTRLTVV.

The genes are TRBV7-9 and TRBJ2-5; the D gene is possibly TRBD2 (6 bases). Trimming removed 1 base at V and 1 base at J, with 10 bases between. This CDR3 region has 15 residues. From germline, CDR1 is SEHNR and CDR2 FQNEAQ (reference sequence). CDR3 protein: CASSLVAAVQETQYF. The CDR3 DNA follows: TGTGCCAGCAGCTTAGTAGCGGCGGTCCAAGAGACCCAGTACTTC.

This clone was observed a single time. This sequence joins TRBV13 and TRBJ2-2, with TRBD1 matching over 7 bases. The CDR3 is made up of 14 amino acids. Germline V CDR1 and CDR2: PRHDT, FYEKMQ (reference sequence). V was pared by 3 bases and J by 7 bases, with 5 bases of the junction left unmatched. The CDR3 sequence is CASSFRTGYGELFF. CDR3 DNA sequence: TGTGCCAGCAGCTTTAGGACAGGCTACGGGGAGCTGTTTTTT.

The chain employs TRBV4-3 and TRBJ2-3; 10 bases fit TRBD2. The CDR3 contains 16 residues. Per the germline V gene, CDR1 is LGHNA and CDR2 is YSLEER. Trimming took 1 base from V and 5 from J; bases not matched to a gene: 6. The CDR3 nucleotides are TGCGCCAGCAGCCAAGGGGCTAGCGGGAGTGGAGATACGCAGTATTTT. It codes for CASSQGASGSGDTQYF.

This clone showed up just once. This rearrangement joins TRBV19 to TRBJ2-1; 10 nucleotides match TRBD2. Germline-derived CDR1 and CDR2 are LNHDA and SQIVND (reference sequence). The CDR3 covers 14 residues. The J segment lost 8 bases and the V segment lost 6 bases, leaving 7 bases of the junction unmatched. CDR3 sequence: CASRIRAGGYEQFF. Here the CDR3 DNA reads TGTGCCAGTAGGATCAGAGCGGGAGGGTATGAGCAGTTCTTC.

The rearrangement joins TRBV2 to TRBJ2-7; 8 bases are shared with TRBD1. Germline V lookup: CDR1 SNHLY, CDR2 FYNNEI. CDR3 length: 14 amino acids. V was clipped by 1 base and J by 6 bases; unmatched bases: 5. CDR3 bases: TGTGCCAGCAGTGAAGGGCAGGGGGCAGGCGAGCAGTACTTC. Encoded protein: CASSEGQGAGEQYF. Complete variable domain (other parts from reference TRBV2 and TRBJ2-7): EPEVTQTPSHQVTQMGQEVILRCVPISNHLYFYWYRQILGQKVEFLVSFYNNEISEKSEIFDDQFSVERPDGSNFTLKIRSTKLEDSAMYFCASSEGQGAGEQYFGPGTRLTVT.

The chain recombines TRBV13 with TRBJ1-1; D remains ambiguous. Trimming left V 5 bases short and J 1 base short, with 11 bases between. CDR3 length: 14 residues. Germline-derived CDR1 and CDR2 are PRHDT and FYEKMQ (reference sequence). In nucleotides, the CDR3 is TGTGCCAGCAGCGTCCAGGTCCCGAACACTGAAGCTTTCTTT. Translated, it gives CASSVQVPNTEAFF.

The CDR3 sequence: CASSSRDGTDTQYF. CDR3 nucleotides: TGTGCCAGTAGTTCACGGGACGGAACAGATACGCAGTATTTT. The chain recombines TRBV19 with TRBJ2-3; D tentatively reads TRBD1 or TRBD2 (5 bases each). Germline V gene data show CDR1 as LNHDA and CDR2 as SQIVND (reference sequence). V was shortened by 5 bases and J by 3 bases, with 12 bases between the two germline ends. CDR3 length: 14 amino acids.

The chain carries TRBV28 and TRBJ2-1, with D perhaps matching TRBD2 (6 bases). Trimming removed 7 bases from V and 7 bases from J, with 14 bases in between. Germline CDR1 and CDR2: MDHEN and SYDVKM. The CDR3 is 13 residues long. The CDR3 protein is CASMEGLMNEQFF. CDR3 DNA: TGTGCCAGCATGGAGGGATTAATGAATGAGCAGTTCTTC.

This clone has only one observation. The rearrangement joins TRBV11-2 to TRBJ2-5; D is uncertain. The CDR3 has 10 amino acids. V gave up 6 bases and J gave up 2 bases, with 1 base separating them. Germline CDR1 reads SGHAT; CDR2 reads FQNNGV. CDR3 sequence reads: CASRQETQYF. CDR3 nucleotide sequence: TGTGCCAGCAGACAAGAGACCCAGTACTTC.

This chain connects TRBV7-3 to TRBJ2-2; 8 bases line up with TRBD2. Germline lookup yields CDR1 SGHTA and CDR2 FQGTGA. V shed 7 bases and J 5 bases; nucleotides not matched to a gene: 15. The CDR3 sequence is 17 residues long. The CDR3: CASTSALGRAETGELFF. The CDR3 DNA is TGTGCCAGCACCTCCGCCCTCGGGAGGGCGGAGACCGGGGAGCTGTTTTTT.

The chain recombines TRBV27 with TRBJ2-1; TRBD2 is a possible D gene (5 bases). V was clipped by 1 base and J by 9 bases, with 16 bases between them. Germline CDR1 reads MNHEY; CDR2 reads SMNVEV (reference sequence). The CDR3 spans 15 residues. Here the CDR3 DNA reads TGTGCCAGCAGTTTATACGTCTGGGCCGGAGGTGAGCAGTTCTTC. Translating gives CASSLYVWAGGEQFF.

This chain uses TRBV29-1 with TRBJ1-2; tentatively, D is TRBD1 (5 bases). V was pared by 1 base and J by 0 bases, with 6 bases between. The length of the CDR3 is 13 residues. Germline V CDR1 and CDR2: SQVTM, ANQGSEA. CDR3 nucleotides: TGCAGCGTTGAAGGGGGCACTAACTATGGCTACACCTTC. Its translation: CSVEGGTNYGYTF.

This rearrangement joins TRBV23-1 to TRBJ2-5; the match to TRBD1 covers 8 bases. TRBV23-1 is an ORF; its function is uncertain. The CDR3 is 11 residues long. With V trimmed by 9 bases and J by 4 bases, 1 base remained unmatched. CDR3 loop: CASDRGETQYF. CDR3 sequence (DNA): TGCGCCAGTGACAGGGGAGAGACCCAGTACTTC.

A note on this clone: Other DNA sequences in the sample encode the same CDR3. The chain uses TRBV7-3 and TRBJ2-1, with 11 bases lining up with TRBD2. V lost 4 bases, J lost 6 bases, and 5 bases stayed unmatched. Germline V gene lookup returns CDR1 SGHTA and CDR2 FQGTGA. This CDR3 is 15 amino acids long. The CDR3 protein is CASSSGTSGANEQFF. CDR3 bases: TGTGCCAGCAGCTCCGGGACTAGCGGAGCCAATGAGCAGTTCTTC.

CDR3 coding DNA: TGTGCCAGCAGTTCACAGGGTAGGTTCTACGAGCAGTACTTC. Residues: CASSSQGRFYEQYF. The rearrangement joins TRBV28 to TRBJ2-7; D is perhaps TRBD1 (6 bases). Trimming took 4 bases from V and 3 from J, leaving 13 bases between them. CDR1 is MDHEN, CDR2 SYDVKM, per germline. This CDR3 has 14 residues. The full variable domain, its missing parts supplied by reference TRBV28 and TRBJ2-7, is DVKVTQSSRYLVKRTGEKVFLECVQDMDHENMFWYRQDPGLGLRLIYFSYDVKMKEKGDIPEGYSVSREKKERFSLILESASTNQTSMYLCASSSQGRFYEQYFGPGTRLTVT.

The chain has TRBV7-6 and TRBJ2-7; 10 nucleotides agree with TRBD1. This CDR3 has 14 amino acids. Germline CDR1 SGHVS, CDR2 FNYEAQ. The J segment lost 2 bases and the V segment lost 5 bases, leaving 3 bases of the junction unmatched. The CDR3 DNA reads as TGTGCCAGCAGCCTCGGGACAGGGGCCTACGAGCAGTACTTC. This encodes CASSLGTGAYEQYF.

The chain has TRBV4-3 and TRBJ2-7; possibly TRBD2 for D (5 bases). Trimming left V 4 bases short and J 0 bases short, with 13 bases between. The germline CDR1 and CDR2 sequences are LGHNA and YSLEER. This CDR3 has 15 residues. CDR3 sequence: CASSPVGSGSYEQYF. CDR3 bases: TGCGCCAGCAGCCCGGTGGGCAGCGGCTCCTACGAGCAGTACTTC.

The chain is built from TRBV10-2 and TRBJ2-3; D call uncertain. V lost 0 bases to trimming and J lost 4 bases, with 5 bases between them. This CDR3 has 13 amino acids. Germline lookup yields CDR1 WSHSY and CDR2 SAAADI. The CDR3 DNA is TGCGCCAGCAGTGAGTCGAGCCCAGATACGCAGTATTTT. Amino acid sequence: CASSESSPDTQYF.

The DNA of the CDR3 is TGCGCCAGCAGCCAAGAATACGTGGGACAGGGGTTGGTTGGGTCCACAGATACGCAGTATTTT. Encoded protein: CASSQEYVGQGLVGSTDTQYF. The chain has TRBV4-3 and TRBJ2-3; 10 bases map to TRBD1. The CDR3 is made up of 21 amino acids. The germline gives CDR1 LGHNA, CDR2 YSLEER. The trim removed 0 bases at V and 2 bases at J, leaving 17 bases unmatched.

The J gene is TRBJ1-4, the V gene TRBV2; the D is unclear. V was clipped by 6 bases and J by 5 bases, with 10 bases between them. The CDR3 loop spans 13 amino acids. The germline V gene encodes CDR1 SNHLY and CDR2 FYNNEI. CDR3 DNA sequence: TGTGCCAGCAGCCGGATATACAATGAAAAACTGTTTTTT. It codes for CASSRIYNEKLFF.

The chain joins TRBV4-1 to TRBJ1-2; D gene unclear. From germline, CDR1 is MGHRA and CDR2 YSYEKL. CDR3 size: 17 residues. Trimming stripped 0 bases from V and 0 bases from J, with 14 bases between. The CDR3 spells CASSQEETSKANYGYTF. In DNA form, the CDR3 reads TGCGCCAGCAGCCAAGAAGAGACGTCCAAAGCTAACTATGGCTACACCTTC.

This sequence joins TRBV13 and TRBJ1-4; 8 nucleotides agree with TRBD1. Per germline, CDR1 PRHDT and CDR2 FYEKMQ (reference sequence). Trimming removed 2 bases from V and 6 bases from J; junction bases left unmatched: 2. The CDR3 runs to 14 residues. This chain's CDR3 is CASSLQGAYEKLFF. DNA for the CDR3: TGTGCCAGCAGCTTACAGGGGGCTTATGAAAAACTGTTTTTT.

The genes are TRBV2 and TRBJ2-3; 7 positions match TRBD2. This CDR3 comprises 17 residues. J lost 1 base, V lost 2 bases, and 9 bases had no gene match. Germline V gives CDR1 SNHLY, CDR2 FYNNEI. CDR3 DNA: TGTGCCAGCAGTGAATCATTGGCTAGCGGACGCACAGATACGCAGTATTTT. Translation gives CASSESLASGRTDTQYF.

CDR3 sequence (DNA): TGTGCCAGCCTCGGGATGGGTAACTATGGCTACACCTTC. Protein product: CASLGMGNYGYTF. V is TRBV5-6 and J is TRBJ1-2; D uncertain. V lost 7 bases and J lost 1, with 11 bases in between. The CDR3 extends over 13 amino acids. Germline values: CDR1 SGHDT, CDR2 YYEEEE.